The rows below give T cell receptor beta chains drawn from one sample of a study of shared clonotypes between healthy human individuals. The method was immunoSEQ multiplex PCR; TCRdb's version includes in-frame clones alone and lacks a portion of them. This sample carries some 2,500,000 clones, roughly 92% of them seen once, and the ten largest clones take 0.37%. Sequenced sample: naive CD4+ T cells from PBMCs. The receptors stem from a young man in good health. Some clones in this sample may be carry-over from other donors' samples. The CDR3 runs from the conserved cysteine through the conserved F or W. Clone size, where shown, is once, few, many, or a class for clones that have expanded.

clone_size: -; v_call: TRBV28; cdr3_aa: CASSLNGGPSAGNTIYF
clone_size: -; v_call: TRBV29-1; cdr3_aa: CSVEDRGYF
clone_size: -; v_call: TRBV2; cdr3_aa: CASSGGEHRELFF
clone_size: -; v_call: TRBV28; cdr3_aa: CASSLGRGIRHEQYF
clone_size: -; v_call: TRBV7-2; cdr3_aa: CASSLDEKLFF
clone_size: -; v_call: TRBV6-6; cdr3_aa: CASSYAWGGSNQPQHF
clone_size: -; v_call: TRBV29-1; cdr3_aa: CSVVTGDYGYTF
clone_size: -; v_call: TRBV28; cdr3_aa: CASSANEQFF
clone_size: -; v_call: TRBV6-6; cdr3_aa: CASSYSRTGVYEQYF
clone_size: -; v_call: TRBV7-8; cdr3_aa: CASSVARGFYNEQFF
clone_size: -; v_call: TRBV30; cdr3_aa: CAWSVSRNEQFF
clone_size: -; v_call: TRBV21-1; cdr3_aa: CASSKRRPQETQYF
clone_size: -; v_call: TRBV5-6; cdr3_aa: CASSYKPGGKLFF
clone_size: once; v_call: TRBV6-1; cdr3_aa: CASTLDGYNEQFF
clone_size: -; v_call: TRBV28; cdr3_aa: CASRRDRGREYTEAFF
clone_size: once; v_call: TRBV18; cdr3_aa: CASSPSTGSPTEAFF
clone_size: -; v_call: TRBV18; cdr3_aa: CASTPGRGGDEKLFF
clone_size: -; v_call: TRBV9; cdr3_aa: CASSVASSGRALETQYF
clone_size: -; v_call: TRBV25-1; cdr3_aa: CASSVLEKLFF
clone_size: -; v_call: TRBV29-1; cdr3_aa: CSSQRGETQYF
clone_size: -; v_call: TRBV28; cdr3_aa: CASRKDKGNMNTEAFF
clone_size: -; v_call: TRBV2; cdr3_aa: CASREKGRERETQYF
clone_size: once; v_call: TRBV18; cdr3_aa: CASSPLPYGDRSRNTEAFF
clone_size: -; v_call: TRBV27; cdr3_aa: CASSLRGQSFFLPQHF
clone_size: -; v_call: TRBV19; cdr3_aa: CASSIRTGSYEQYF
clone_size: -; v_call: TRBV7-9; cdr3_aa: CASSLSGTSGYEQYF
clone_size: -; v_call: TRBV13; cdr3_aa: CASSGTREQYF
clone_size: -; v_call: TRBV11-3; cdr3_aa: CASSLGTGVRVERYNEQFF
clone_size: -; v_call: TRBV2; cdr3_aa: CASVQSSYNSPLHF
clone_size: once; v_call: TRBV5-1; cdr3_aa: CASSLAGLNTGELFF
clone_size: -; v_call: TRBV9; cdr3_aa: CASSVSLTSGNTIYF
clone_size: -; v_call: TRBV6-1; cdr3_aa: CASSGIGGGSQPYEQYF
clone_size: -; v_call: TRBV28; cdr3_aa: CASRTGGVEKLFF
clone_size: -; v_call: TRBV5-4; cdr3_aa: CASSLATGQQETQYF
clone_size: -; v_call: TRBV7-3; cdr3_aa: CASSPWQGNNEQFF